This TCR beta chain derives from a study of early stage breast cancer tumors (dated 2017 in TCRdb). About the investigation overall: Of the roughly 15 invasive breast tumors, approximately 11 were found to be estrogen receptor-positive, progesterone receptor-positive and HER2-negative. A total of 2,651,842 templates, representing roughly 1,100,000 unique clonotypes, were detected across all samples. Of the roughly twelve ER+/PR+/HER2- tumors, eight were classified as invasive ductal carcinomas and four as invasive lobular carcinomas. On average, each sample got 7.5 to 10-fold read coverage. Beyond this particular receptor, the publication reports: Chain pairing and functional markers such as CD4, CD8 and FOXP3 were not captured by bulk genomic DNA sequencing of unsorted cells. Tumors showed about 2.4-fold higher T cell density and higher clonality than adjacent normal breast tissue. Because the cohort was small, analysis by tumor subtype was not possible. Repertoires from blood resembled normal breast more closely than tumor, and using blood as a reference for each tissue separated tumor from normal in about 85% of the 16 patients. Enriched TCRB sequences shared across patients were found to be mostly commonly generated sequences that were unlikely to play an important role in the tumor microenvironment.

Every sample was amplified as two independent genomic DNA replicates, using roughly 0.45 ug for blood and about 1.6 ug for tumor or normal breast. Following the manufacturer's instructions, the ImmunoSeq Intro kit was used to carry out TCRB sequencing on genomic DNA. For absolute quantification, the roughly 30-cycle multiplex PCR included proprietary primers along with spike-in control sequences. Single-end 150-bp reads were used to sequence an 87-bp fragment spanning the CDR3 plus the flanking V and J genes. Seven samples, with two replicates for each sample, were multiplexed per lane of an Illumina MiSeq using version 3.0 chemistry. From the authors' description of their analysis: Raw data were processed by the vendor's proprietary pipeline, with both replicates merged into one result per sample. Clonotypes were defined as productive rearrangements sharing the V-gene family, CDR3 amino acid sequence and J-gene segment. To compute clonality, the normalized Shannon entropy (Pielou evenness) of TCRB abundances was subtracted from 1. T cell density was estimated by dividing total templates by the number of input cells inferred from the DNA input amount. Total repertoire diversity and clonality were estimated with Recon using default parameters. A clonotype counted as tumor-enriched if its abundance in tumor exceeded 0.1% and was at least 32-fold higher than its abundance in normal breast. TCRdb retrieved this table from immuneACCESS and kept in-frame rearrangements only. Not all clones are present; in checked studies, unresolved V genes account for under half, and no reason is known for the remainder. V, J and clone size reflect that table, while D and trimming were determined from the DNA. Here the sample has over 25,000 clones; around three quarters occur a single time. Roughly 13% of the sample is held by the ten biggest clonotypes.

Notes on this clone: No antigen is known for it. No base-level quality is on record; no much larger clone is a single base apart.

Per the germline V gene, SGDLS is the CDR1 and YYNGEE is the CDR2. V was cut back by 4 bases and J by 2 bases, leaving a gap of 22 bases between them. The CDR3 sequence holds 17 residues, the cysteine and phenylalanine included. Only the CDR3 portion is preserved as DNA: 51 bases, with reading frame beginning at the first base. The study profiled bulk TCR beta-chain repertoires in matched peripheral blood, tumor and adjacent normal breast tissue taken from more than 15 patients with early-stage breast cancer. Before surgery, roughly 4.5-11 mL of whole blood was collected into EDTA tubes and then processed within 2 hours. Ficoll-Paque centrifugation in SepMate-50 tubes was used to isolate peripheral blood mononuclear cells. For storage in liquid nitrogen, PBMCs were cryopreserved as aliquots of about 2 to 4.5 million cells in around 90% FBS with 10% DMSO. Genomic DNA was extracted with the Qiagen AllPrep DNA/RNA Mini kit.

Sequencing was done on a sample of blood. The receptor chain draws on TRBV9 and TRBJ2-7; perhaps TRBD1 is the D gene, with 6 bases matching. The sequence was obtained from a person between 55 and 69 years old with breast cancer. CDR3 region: CASSHDTPGERAYEQYF. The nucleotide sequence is TGTGCCAGCAGCCACGACACCCCAGGGGAACGGGCCTACGAGCAGTACTTC.